The source of this T cell receptor (beta chain) is a study of blood T cell repertoires in COVID-19. Study overall: Acute and convalescent COVID-19 specimens originated in the United States, Italy and Spain.

This study enrolled people aged roughly 18 to 90 from approximately 24 US geographic areas. Participants' reported clinical history set cohort assignment. In the original workflow: Estimates of nucleated cell counts were drawn from the amplification of reference gene primers. TCRdb's table, derived via immunoSEQ multiplex PCR, lists solely in-frame clones and lacks some. Clone size and V and J calls were adopted from that table, with D and trimming inferred from the DNA. Among roughly 160,000 clones listed, about 80% were seen once. The TCR originated in a woman in her fifties or sixties who had recovered from COVID-19. Specimen: PBMCs or T cells enriched from blood (not recorded which).

The CDR3 region is CASSDPDRDFYGYTF. The CDR3 DNA follows: TGTGCCAGTAGTGATCCGGACAGGGACTTTTATGGCTACACCTTC. The chain recombines TRBV19 with TRBJ1-2, with TRBD1 identical over 8 bases. This CDR3 has 15 amino acids. CDR1 and CDR2 (germline): LNHDA, SQIVND (reference sequence). The junction had 10 bases not matched to a gene; V was cut back by 5 bases and J by 5 bases.